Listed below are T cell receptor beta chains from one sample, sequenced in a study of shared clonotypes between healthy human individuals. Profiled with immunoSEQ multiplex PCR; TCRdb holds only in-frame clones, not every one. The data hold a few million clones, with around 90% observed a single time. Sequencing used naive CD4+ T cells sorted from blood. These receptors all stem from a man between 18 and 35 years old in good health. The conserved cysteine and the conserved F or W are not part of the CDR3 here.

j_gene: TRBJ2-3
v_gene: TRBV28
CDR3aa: ASSYLDGATDTQY

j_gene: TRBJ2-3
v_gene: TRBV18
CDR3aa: ASSPGLATDTQY

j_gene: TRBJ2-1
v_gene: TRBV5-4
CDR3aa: ASSLTQERDEQF

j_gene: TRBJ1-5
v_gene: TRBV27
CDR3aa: ASSFRGRNQPQH

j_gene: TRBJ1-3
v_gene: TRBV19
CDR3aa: ATREGRPSGNTIY

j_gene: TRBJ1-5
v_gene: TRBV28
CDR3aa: ASSFGRDHSNQPQH

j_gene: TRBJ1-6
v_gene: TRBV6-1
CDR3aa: ASSGGDSYNSPLH

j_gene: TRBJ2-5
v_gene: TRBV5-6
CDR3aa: ASSPDSQETQY

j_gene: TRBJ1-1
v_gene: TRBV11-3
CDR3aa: ASSLGPGEAF

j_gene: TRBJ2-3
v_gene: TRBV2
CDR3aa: ASSDRDYTDTQY

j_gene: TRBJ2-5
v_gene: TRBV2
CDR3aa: ASSEGGRQETQY

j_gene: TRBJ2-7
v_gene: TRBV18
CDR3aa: ASSPPGLATGEQY

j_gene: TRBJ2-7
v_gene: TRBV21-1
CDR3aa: ASSKVPRASYYEQY

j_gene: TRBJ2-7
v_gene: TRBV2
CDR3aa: ASSLDRFYEQY

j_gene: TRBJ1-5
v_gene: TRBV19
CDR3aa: ASTIPGQLGNQPQH

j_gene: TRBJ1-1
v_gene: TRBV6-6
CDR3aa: ASSKTGNTEAF

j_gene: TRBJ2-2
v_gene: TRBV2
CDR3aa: ASRRLPTNTGELF

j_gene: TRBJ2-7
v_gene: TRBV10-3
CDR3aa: AISETLAGNTYEQY

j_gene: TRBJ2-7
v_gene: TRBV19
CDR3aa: ASSYPAGQGAYEQY

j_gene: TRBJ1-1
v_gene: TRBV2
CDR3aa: ASSEYPLTEAF

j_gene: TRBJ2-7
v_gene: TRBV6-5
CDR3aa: ASSYSRVATYEQY

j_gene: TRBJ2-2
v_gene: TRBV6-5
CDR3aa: ASRNGGAGELF

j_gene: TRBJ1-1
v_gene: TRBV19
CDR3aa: ASSNLRGDTEAF

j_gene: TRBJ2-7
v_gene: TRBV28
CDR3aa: ASTGLAGGPSYEQY

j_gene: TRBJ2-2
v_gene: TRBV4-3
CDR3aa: ASSHRGTSGNTGELF

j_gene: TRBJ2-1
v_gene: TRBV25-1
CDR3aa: ASKGREYYNEQF

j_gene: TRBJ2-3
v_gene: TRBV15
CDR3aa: ATSRGGGGHTADTQY

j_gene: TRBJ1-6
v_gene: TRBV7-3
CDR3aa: ASSPPGQGRIAYNSPLH

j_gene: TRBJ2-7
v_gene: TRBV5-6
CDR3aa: ASSLPGTGRSYEQY

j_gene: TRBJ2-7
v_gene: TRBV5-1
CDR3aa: ASSSTSNSYEQY

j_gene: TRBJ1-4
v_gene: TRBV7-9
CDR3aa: ASSLTGGGEKLF

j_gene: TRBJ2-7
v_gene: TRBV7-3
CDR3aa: ASSPPGDEQY

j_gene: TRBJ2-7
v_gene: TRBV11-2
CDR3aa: ASRATGGHEQY

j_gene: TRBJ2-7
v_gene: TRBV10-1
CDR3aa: ASSEAGSYEQY

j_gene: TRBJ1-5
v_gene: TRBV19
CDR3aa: ASSIKGQGAYQPQH

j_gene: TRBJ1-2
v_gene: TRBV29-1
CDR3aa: SVVDSNYGYT

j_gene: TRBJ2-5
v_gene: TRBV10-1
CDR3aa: ARSIGYTWETQY

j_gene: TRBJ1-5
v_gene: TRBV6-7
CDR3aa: ASSRQGKINQPQH

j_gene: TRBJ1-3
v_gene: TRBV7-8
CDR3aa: ASSLRNTIY

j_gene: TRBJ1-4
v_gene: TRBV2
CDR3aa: ASSEMGAANEKLF

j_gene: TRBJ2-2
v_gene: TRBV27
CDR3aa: ASSFHRVESTGELF

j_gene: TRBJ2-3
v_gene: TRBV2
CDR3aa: ASSAWQGEDTQY

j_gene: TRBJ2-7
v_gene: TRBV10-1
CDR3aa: ASSRRGTYEQY

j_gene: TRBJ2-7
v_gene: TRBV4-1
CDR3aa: ASSQVEMGYEQY

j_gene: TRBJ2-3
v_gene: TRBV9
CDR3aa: ASSVARRPFGDTQY

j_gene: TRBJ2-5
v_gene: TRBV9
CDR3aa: ASSPSLGRETQY

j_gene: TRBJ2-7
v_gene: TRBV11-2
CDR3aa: ASSLRGGNDEQY

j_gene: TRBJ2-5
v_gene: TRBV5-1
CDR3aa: ASTNTGLGFETQY

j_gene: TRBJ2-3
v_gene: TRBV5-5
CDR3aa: ASSFRGHTDTQY

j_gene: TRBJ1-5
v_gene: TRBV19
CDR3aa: ASSTLTGGGSSFPQH

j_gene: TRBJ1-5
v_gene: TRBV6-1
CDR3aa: ASTPGQGGQPQH

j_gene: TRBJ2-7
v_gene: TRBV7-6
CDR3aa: ASSLASGGKYEQY

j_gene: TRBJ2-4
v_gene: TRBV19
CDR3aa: ASSTIKTVAKNIQY

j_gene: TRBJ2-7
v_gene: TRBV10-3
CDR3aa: AIGGVSGEQY

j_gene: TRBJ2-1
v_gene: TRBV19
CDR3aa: ASSSPGTSSYNEQF

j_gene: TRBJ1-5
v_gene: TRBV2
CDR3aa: ASSFDRANQPQH